The 28 T cell receptor beta chains below all came from one sample that was sequenced in a study of cytomegalovirus exposure and HLA in healthy donors. Clones were read by immunoSEQ multiplex PCR, and TCRdb kept only the in-frame ones, dropping some. The sample carries around 69,000 clones, nearly 96% recorded once. The source material was PBMCs. Every receptor here comes from a woman aged 18-35 years in good health and CMV-seropositive.

The chain employs TRBV9 and TRBJ2-3; possibly TRBD1 for D (5 bases). Germline values: CDR1 SGDLS, CDR2 YYNGEE. Between the trimmed V and J ends, which lost 0 bases and 4 bases, there was a span of 21 bases. The CDR3 loop spans 18 amino acids. CDR3 nucleotides: TGTGCCAGCAGCGTAGCGTCTTTGGAGACAGCTTGGGCAGATACGCAGTATTTT. It specifies CASSVASLETAWADTQYF.

This clone has just one count. The V call is TRBV7-2, the J call TRBJ2-7; TRBD2 aligns across 7 bases. This CDR3 region has 15 residues. Germline-derived CDR1 and CDR2 are SGHTA and FQGNSA. The J segment lost 4 bases and the V segment lost 5 bases, leaving 11 bases of the junction unmatched. CDR3 sequence: CASSPGGGPMYEQYF. CDR3 DNA: TGTGCCAGCAGCCCGGGAGGAGGCCCAATGTACGAGCAGTACTTC. Looking up the rest from reference TRBV7-2 and TRBJ2-7 gives the full variable domain: GAGVSQSPSNKVTEKGKDVELRCDPISGHTALYWYRQSLGQGLEFLIYFQGNSAPDKSGLPSDRFSAERTGGSVSTLTIQRTQQEDSAVYLCASSPGGGPMYEQYFGPGTRLTVT.

V is TRBV13 and J is TRBJ2-1; TRBD2 agrees at 8 bases. With V trimmed by 3 bases and J by 4 bases, 5 bases remained unmatched. This CDR3 has 15 residues. CDR1 and CDR2 from the germline V gene are PRHDT and FYEKMQ (reference sequence). CDR3 DNA sequence: TGTGCCAGCAGCTTTTCCAGCGGGAGATACAATGAGCAGTTCTTC. Residues: CASSFSSGRYNEQFF.

This sequence joins TRBV9 and TRBJ2-6, with 7 positions matching TRBD1. Per germline, CDR1 SGDLS and CDR2 YYNGEE. This CDR3 spans 15 amino acids. The V and J ends lost 6 bases and 4 bases, in that order; junction bases with no gene match: 7. The DNA for the CDR3 is TGTGCCAGCACTTTGACAGGGTCCGGGGCCAACGTCCTGACTTTC. It translates to CASTLTGSGANVLTF.

CDR3 in amino acids: CAWSVELAGNEQFF. CDR3 in DNA: TGTGCCTGGAGTGTAGAGCTAGCGGGGAATGAGCAGTTCTTC. V is TRBV30 and J is TRBJ2-1; 9 nucleotides agree with TRBD2. The junction had 4 bases not matched to a gene; V was cut back by 0 bases and J by 7 bases. This CDR3 contains 14 residues. Per germline, CDR1 GTSNPN and CDR2 SVGIG (reference sequence).

This chain links TRBV6-6 with TRBJ1-5; D not resolved. The CDR3 contains 13 residues. V dropped 4 bases and J dropped 4 bases, with 8 bases sitting between them. Germline assignment: CDR1 MNHNY and CDR2 SVGAGI (reference sequence). The chain's CDR3 is CASSSLLNQPQHF. As DNA, the CDR3 is TGTGCCAGCAGTTCTCTCCTTAATCAGCCCCAGCATTTT.

V is TRBV5-6 and J is TRBJ2-7; possible D gene TRBD1, 5 bases. The CDR3 loop spans 15 amino acids. Deletions cut 6 bases from V and 0 bases from J, with 16 bases between. CDR1 SGHDT and CDR2 YYEEEE come from the germline V gene. CDR3 residues: CASNQVHRSSYEQYF. As DNA, the CDR3 is TGTGCCAGCAACCAAGTACACAGGAGCTCCTACGAGCAGTACTTC. Full variable domain (missing parts from reference TRBV5-6 and TRBJ2-7): DAGVTQSPTHLIKTRGQQVTLRCSPKSGHDTVSWYQQALGQGPQFIFQYYEEEERQRGNFPDRFSGHQFPNYSSELNVNALLLGDSALYLCASNQVHRSSYEQYFGPGTRLTVT.

The V and J genes are TRBV19 and TRBJ2-1; D is uncertain. The germline gives CDR1 LNHDA, CDR2 SQIVND (reference sequence). This CDR3 region has 13 residues. Trimming removed 3 bases at V and 6 bases at J, with 9 bases between. In nucleotides, the CDR3 is TGTGCCAGTAGTATGGCCAGGTTCAATGAGCAGTTCTTC. Its protein product is CASSMARFNEQFF.

This chain links TRBV4-2 with TRBJ1-4; 7 bases fit TRBD1. V was pared by 0 bases and J by 0 bases, with 7 bases of the junction left unmatched. The CDR3 covers 18 residues. The V gene's germline CDR1 is LGHNA and CDR2 YNFKEQ. CDR3 in DNA: TGTGCCAGCAGCCAAGATCCCCCCAGGGGGTCAACTAATGAAAAACTGTTTTTT. Protein: CASSQDPPRGSTNEKLFF.

The J gene is TRBJ1-1, the V gene TRBV6-7; a possible D gene is TRBD1 (6 bases). TRBV6-7 is assigned to the ORF class and has an uncertain function. Trimming shortened V by 11 bases and J by 1 base, and 20 bases separated the two germline ends. The CDR3 consists of 15 residues. CDR3 DNA: TGTGCCCCGAAAGGGGGGGGCCGCAAGAACACTGAAGCTTTCTTT. As protein: CAPKGGGRKNTEAFF.

The V call is TRBV2, the J call TRBJ2-5; 8 bases are shared with TRBD2. The CDR3 length is 15 residues. Germline CDR1 SNHLY, CDR2 FYNNEI. V was pared by 10 bases and J by 5 bases, with 15 bases of the junction left unmatched. The CDR3 loop reads CATPILRSGGETQYF. The CDR3 DNA follows: TGTGCCACTCCCATACTCCGGTCGGGGGGGGAGACCCAGTACTTC.

The chain employs TRBV11-3 and TRBJ2-2, with D possibly being TRBD2 (6 bases). The V and J ends lost 4 bases and 6 bases respectively, with 12 bases between them. Germline CDR1 and CDR2: SGHNT and YENEEA. CDR3 size: 14 residues. CDR3 in DNA: TGTGCCAGCAGCTCACGGACGGGGGCCGGGGAGCTGTTTTTT. Encoded protein: CASSSRTGAGELFF. The full variable domain, in which reference TRBV11-3 and TRBJ2-2 provide the parts outside the CDR3, is EAGVVQSPRYKIIEKKQPVAFWCNPISGHNTLYWYLQNLGQGPELLIRYENEEAVDDSQLPKDRFSAERLKGVDSTLKIQPAELGDSAVYLCASSSRTGAGELFFGEGSRLTVL.

The chain uses TRBV5-1 and TRBJ2-1; 9 bases align to TRBD2. Germline CDR1 SGHRS, CDR2 YFSETQ. The CDR3 totals 15 residues. V lost 4 bases to trimming and J lost 3 bases; unmatched junction nucleotides: 5. The CDR3 nucleotides read TGCGCCAGCAGCCGTAGCGGGAGCCACTACAATGAGCAGTTCTTC. The encoded protein is CASSRSGSHYNEQFF.

This clone has only one observation. J is TRBJ1-1 and V is TRBV25-1; tentative D call: TRBD1 (5 bases). V lost 3 bases and J lost 1, with 6 bases in between. Germline assignment: CDR1 MGHDK and CDR2 SYGVNS. The CDR3 contains 13 residues. Here the CDR3 DNA reads TGTGCCAGCAGTGACAGGGAGAACACTGAAGCTTTCTTT. Translation: CASSDRENTEAFF.

The J gene is TRBJ2-7, the V gene TRBV6-5, with a weak D call TRBD1 (5 bases). CDR3 length equals 13 residues. Trimming stripped 4 bases from V and 3 bases from J, with 10 bases between. Germline CDR1 reads MNHEY; CDR2 reads SVGAGI. The CDR3 DNA is TGTGCCAGCAGTTCACCAGGGTTCTACGAGCAGTACTTC. Translated: CASSSPGFYEQYF.

The J gene is TRBJ1-5, the V gene TRBV5-6; 9 bases agree with TRBD1. The CDR3 loop spans 14 amino acids. V lost 3 bases to trimming and J lost 4 bases; unmatched junction nucleotides: 2. In germline, CDR1 is SGHDT, CDR2 YYEEEE. This CDR3 reads CASSWGTGNQPQHF. CDR3 in DNA: TGTGCCAGCAGCTGGGGGACAGGGAATCAGCCCCAGCATTTT.

The CDR3: CASSLGPASGTNEQFF. CDR3 DNA sequence: TGTGCCAGCAGCTTAGGGCCGGCTAGCGGGACTAATGAGCAGTTCTTC. The V and J genes are TRBV7-3 and TRBJ2-1, with TRBD2 identical over 9 bases. CDR3 length: 16 amino acids. V trimming: 2 bases; J trimming: 7 bases; junction bases outside the gene matches: 9. Germline CDR1 and CDR2: SGHTA and FQGTGA.

This clone has a single count. Different DNA sequences within this sample yield the same CDR3. V usage is TRBV28 and J usage is TRBJ2-7; 7 bases line up with TRBD1. Germline V gives CDR1 MDHEN, CDR2 SYDVKM. The CDR3 totals 13 residues. The J segment lost 6 bases and the V segment lost 3 bases, leaving 5 bases of the junction unmatched. CDR3: CASSFYRGSEQYF. CDR3 nucleotides: TGTGCCAGCAGTTTCTACAGGGGATCCGAGCAGTACTTC.

The V and J genes are TRBV9 and TRBJ2-1; a possible D gene is TRBD2 (5 bases). The CDR3 contains 14 residues. Trimming cost V 6 bases and J 4 bases, with 14 bases left between them. Germline V gene lookup returns CDR1 SGDLS and CDR2 YYNGEE. CDR3 loop: CASTPRGPYNEQFF. The DNA of the CDR3 is TGTGCCAGCACACCAAGAGGGCCTTACAATGAGCAGTTCTTC. The full variable domain, with the rest looked up from reference TRBV9 and TRBJ2-1, is DSGVTQTPKHLITATGQRVTLRCSPRSGDLSVYWYQQSLDQGLQFLIQYYNGEERAKGNILERFSAQQFPDLHSELNLSSLELGDSALYFCASTPRGPYNEQFFGPGTRLTVL.

The rearrangement uses TRBV5-5 and TRBJ1-2; a possible D gene is TRBD1 (5 bases). Trimming removed 5 bases at V and 0 bases at J, with 17 bases between. CDR1 and CDR2 from the germline V gene are SGHKS and YYEKEE (reference sequence). The CDR3 totals 16 residues. Here the CDR3 reads CASSPQAGFTNYGYTF. The DNA for the CDR3 is TGTGCCAGCAGTCCTCAGGCAGGGTTCACTAACTATGGCTACACCTTC.

The chain is built from TRBV19 and TRBJ2-7; the D gene is possibly TRBD2 (5 bases). Trimming stripped 1 base from V and 0 bases from J, with 13 bases between. Per the germline V gene, CDR1 is LNHDA and CDR2 is SQIVND (reference sequence). The CDR3 runs to 16 residues. The CDR3 loop reads CASSIANSVPSYEQYF. Written as DNA, the CDR3 is TGTGCCAGTAGTATAGCTAATAGCGTGCCCTCCTACGAGCAGTACTTC. Variable domain in full (rest from reference TRBV19 and TRBJ2-7): DGGITQSPKYLFRKEGQNVTLSCEQNLNHDAMYWYRQDPGQGLRLIYYSQIVNDFQKGDIAEGYSVSREKKESFPLTVTSAQKNPTAFYLCASSIANSVPSYEQYFGPGTRLTVT.

V and J are TRBV2 and TRBJ2-1; TRBD2 agrees at 11 bases. The CDR3 sequence is 14 residues long. V lost 6 bases to trimming and J lost 8 bases; unmatched junction nucleotides: 6. Germline CDR1 is SNHLY and CDR2 is FYNNEI. CDR3 sequence: CASRRLAGGDEQFF. The CDR3 DNA reads TGTGCCAGCAGAAGGCTAGCGGGAGGAGATGAGCAGTTCTTC.

In this sample, this clone turned up a few times. The J gene is TRBJ2-7, the V gene TRBV11-2; 9 bases fit TRBD1. The V gene end was trimmed by 4 bases and the J gene end by 6 bases; junction bases not matched to a gene: 4. Germline CDR1 and CDR2: SGHAT and FQNNGV. CDR3 length equals 13 residues. CDR3 DNA: TGTGCCAGCAGCTACAGGGGGCCCCCCGAGCAGTACTTC. Translation gives CASSYRGPPEQYF.

This chain links TRBV27 with TRBJ2-1; 12 nucleotides match TRBD2. The CDR3 is 17 residues long. Germline trimming cut 5 bases from V and 1 base from J; bases unmatched to any gene: 6. Germline V gene data show CDR1 as MNHEY and CDR2 as SMNVEV (reference sequence). The CDR3 coding sequence is TGTGCCAGCAGTCCCCGGACTAGCGGGATATCCTACAATGAGCAGTTCTTC. Residues: CASSPRTSGISYNEQFF.

V usage is TRBV19 and J usage is TRBJ1-1; D is perhaps TRBD1 (6 bases). The CDR3 covers 14 residues. V was clipped by 2 bases and J by 1 base, with 8 bases between them. Germline CDR1 is LNHDA and CDR2 is SQIVND (reference sequence). CDR3 amino acids: CASSIQGTNTEAFF. For the CDR3, the DNA is TGTGCCAGTAGTATACAGGGGACGAACACTGAAGCTTTCTTT.

The rearrangement links TRBV5-6 to TRBJ2-2, with 8 bases that match TRBD2. Germline V gene lookup returns CDR1 SGHDT and CDR2 YYEEEE. The CDR3 loop spans 17 amino acids. V lost 1 base to trimming and J lost 0 bases; unmatched junction nucleotides: 5. In nucleotides, the CDR3 is TGTGCCAGCAGCTTGCGCGTTAGCGGGACGAACACCGGGGAGCTGTTTTTT. Its translation: CASSLRVSGTNTGELFF.

V and J are TRBV2 and TRBJ2-7, with D maybe TRBD2 (6 bases). The CDR3 has 13 amino acids. Germline CDR1 SNHLY, CDR2 FYNNEI. V was trimmed by 8 bases and J by 1 base, leaving 12 bases between them. This CDR3 is CASDGGLSYEQYF. CDR3 in DNA: TGTGCCAGCGACGGTGGACTATCCTACGAGCAGTACTTC.

The rearrangement joins TRBV7-2 to TRBJ2-7; no firm D call. The length of the CDR3 is 13 residues. CDR1 is SGHTA, CDR2 FQGNSA, per germline. Trimming removed 2 bases from V and 7 bases from J, with 12 bases in between. The CDR3 spells CASSLRGEREQYF. The DNA of the CDR3 is TGTGCCAGCAGCTTACGAGGCGAAAGGGAGCAGTACTTC. Full variable domain (outside the CDR3, taken from reference TRBV7-2 and TRBJ2-7): GAGVSQSPSNKVTEKGKDVELRCDPISGHTALYWYRQSLGQGLEFLIYFQGNSAPDKSGLPSDRFSAERTGGSVSTLTIQRTQQEDSAVYLCASSLRGEREQYFGPGTRLTVT.